Listed here are 16 T cell receptor beta chains from one sample, sequenced in a study of shared clonotypes between healthy human individuals. TCRdb's table, derived via immunoSEQ multiplex PCR, lists solely in-frame clones and lacks some. The top ten hold around 0.12% of the sample, which has hundreds of thousands of clones, roughly 95% seen once. It was CD45RO-negative cells, positively selected for CCR7, that made up naive CD8 cells, with terminally differentiated effector memory CD45RA+ cells excluded. Sequencing was carried out using naive CD8+ T cells sorted from blood. Source of these receptors: a woman in her twenties or thirties in good health.

The chain carries TRBV19 and TRBJ1-1, with D unresolved. The CDR3 is made up of 13 amino acids. Germline V gene data show CDR1 as LNHDA and CDR2 as SQIVND (reference sequence). V lost 1 base and J lost 8, with 11 bases in between. CDR3 DNA: TGTGCCAGTAGTATAGTTGCGAAGGCGGAAGCTTTCTTT. As protein: CASSIVAKAEAFF. Using reference TRBV19 and TRBJ1-1 for the parts outside the CDR3, the full variable domain is DGGITQSPKYLFRKEGQNVTLSCEQNLNHDAMYWYRQDPGQGLRLIYYSQIVNDFQKGDIAEGYSVSREKKESFPLTVTSAQKNPTAFYLCASSIVAKAEAFFGQGTRLTVV.

The chain couples TRBV12-5 to TRBJ1-1; D gene unclear. V gave up 1 base and J gave up 1 base, with 10 bases separating them. CDR3 size: 15 residues. The germline CDR1 and CDR2 sequences are LGHNT and FRNRAP. The DNA for the CDR3 is TGTGCTAGTGGTTTGGGGAGAGGACCGAACACTGAAGCTTTCTTT. This sequence encodes CASGLGRGPNTEAFF.

This clone was counted only a few times. V gene TRBV5-8 combines with J gene TRBJ2-5, with D possibly matching TRBD1 (6 bases). CDR3 size: 16 residues. V lost 4 bases to trimming and J lost 1 base, with 17 bases between them. Germline CDR1 and CDR2: SGHTS and YDEGEE. CDR3 sequence reads: CASSLSPGHIQETQYF. DNA for the CDR3: TGTGCCAGCAGCCTCTCTCCGGGACACATCCAAGAGACCCAGTACTTC.

The chain couples TRBV9 to TRBJ1-2; 10 bases map to TRBD1. Germline V gene lookup returns CDR1 SGDLS and CDR2 YYNGEE. CDR3 length: 15 amino acids. The ends lost 4 bases at V and 4 bases at J; junction bases unmatched: 7. The CDR3 here is CASSSRTGGIYGYTF. In DNA form, the CDR3 reads TGTGCCAGCAGCTCCAGGACAGGGGGGATCTATGGCTACACCTTC.

Remarks on this clone: A junction end diverges from the germline sequence, so it may reflect a read error. The J gene is TRBJ2-7, the V gene TRBV20-1; 7 nucleotides line up with TRBD1. CDR3 length: 10 amino acids. From germline, CDR1 is DFQATT and CDR2 SNEGSKA (reference sequence). The CDR3 spells CSARGDRVHF. The CDR3 nucleotides read TGCAGTGCTAGAGGAGACAGGGTCCACTTC.

The V and J genes are TRBV10-2 and TRBJ1-1; D is unresolved. Germline lookup yields CDR1 WSHSY and CDR2 SAAADI. This CDR3 contains 11 residues. V lost 3 bases and J 10 bases, leaving 9 bases between the germline ends. CDR3 sequence (DNA): TGCGCCAGCAGTGATGAGGCAGCAGCTTTCTTT. Protein product: CASSDEAAAFF.

The CDR3 bases are TGTGCCAGCAAAGAGGACAGGGACACCTACGAGCAGTACTTC. As protein: CASKEDRDTYEQYF. The rearrangement joins TRBV28 to TRBJ2-7, with 8 bases aligning to TRBD1. CDR1 is MDHEN and CDR2 is SYDVKM in the germline V gene. The CDR3 sequence is 14 residues long. The V segment lost 7 bases and the J segment 2 bases; nucleotides outside the gene matches: 7.

J is TRBJ2-1 and V is TRBV28; the D is unclear. The germline gives CDR1 MDHEN, CDR2 SYDVKM. This CDR3 is 14 amino acids long. The germline V and J ends were trimmed by 3 bases and 3 bases, with 9 bases remaining between them. CDR3 in amino acids: CASSLAVGYNEQFF. The CDR3 region has the DNA TGTGCCAGCAGTTTGGCGGTGGGCTACAATGAGCAGTTCTTC.

The V and J genes are TRBV11-2 and TRBJ1-1, with unresolved D. Trimming took 0 bases from V and 3 from J, leaving 5 bases between them. The CDR3 contains 13 residues. CDR1 and CDR2 from the germline V gene are SGHAT and FQNNGV. The CDR3 loop reads CASSLDPDTEAFF. The DNA for the CDR3 is TGTGCCAGCAGCTTAGATCCGGACACTGAAGCTTTCTTT. Full variable domain (remainder filled in from reference TRBV11-2 and TRBJ1-1): EAGVAQSPRYKIIEKRQSVAFWCNPISGHATLYWYQQILGQGPKLLIQFQNNGVVDDSQLPKDRFSAERLKGVDSTLKIQPAKLEDSAVYLCASSLDPDTEAFFGQGTRLTVV.

The chain carries TRBV2 and TRBJ2-1, with D uncertain. The length of the CDR3 is 12 residues. With 10 bases removed from V and 10 bases from J, the gap between germline ends came to 17 bases. Looked up from germline, CDR1 is SNHLY and CDR2 is FYNNEI. The CDR3 region is CAILISDREQFF. In DNA form, the CDR3 reads TGTGCCATCCTAATATCGGACCGAGAGCAGTTCTTC. Looking up the rest from reference TRBV2 and TRBJ2-1 gives the full variable domain: EPEVTQTPSHQVTQMGQEVILRCVPISNHLYFYWYRQILGQKVEFLVSFYNNEISEKSEIFDDQFSVERPDGSNFTLKIRSTKLEDSAMYFCAILISDREQFFGPGTRLTVL.

This clone was found once. The chain combines TRBV29-1 with TRBJ2-5; D is possibly TRBD1 or TRBD2 (5 bases each). The CDR3 has 10 amino acids. CDR1 and CDR2 (germline): SQVTM, ANQGSEA. Between the trimmed V and J ends, which lost 7 bases and 5 bases, there was a span of 8 bases. DNA of the CDR3: TGCAGCGGAGAGGGGGAGACCCAGTACTTC. It specifies CSGEGETQYF.

The chain's CDR3 is CASSPGDVYEQYF. CDR3 sequence (DNA): TGTGCCAGTTCCCCAGGGGACGTCTACGAGCAGTACTTC. The V gene is TRBV27, the J gene TRBJ2-7; tentatively, D is TRBD1 (6 bases). The length of the CDR3 is 13 residues. Trimming shortened V by 9 bases and J by 3 bases, and 15 bases separated the two germline ends. The germline V gene encodes CDR1 MNHEY and CDR2 SMNVEV (reference sequence).

The chain is built from TRBV5-4 and TRBJ1-4, with no clear D. The germline gives CDR1 SGHNT, CDR2 YYREEE (reference sequence). The CDR3 is 14 amino acids. Trimming removed 3 bases from V and 0 bases from J, with 6 bases in between. The CDR3 DNA reads as TGTGCCAGCAGCTGGATTCCAACTAATGAAAAACTGTTTTTT. It yields the protein CASSWIPTNEKLFF.

The gene calls are TRBV4-1 and TRBJ1-6; D call uncertain. The germline V and J ends were trimmed by 1 base and 10 bases, with 14 bases remaining between them. Looked up from germline, CDR1 is MGHRA and CDR2 is YSYEKL. The CDR3 covers 15 residues. CDR3 amino acids: CASSQGRSGPSPLHF. The DNA for the CDR3 is TGCGCCAGCAGCCAAGGAAGGTCAGGACCGTCACCCCTCCACTTT.

CDR3 in amino acids: CASALLDTYNEQFF. CDR3 nucleotide sequence: TGTGCCAGCGCCCTACTTGACACCTACAATGAGCAGTTCTTC. The chain uses TRBV7-9 and TRBJ2-1; no definite D call. V lost 8 bases and J lost 2, with 13 bases in between. The length of the CDR3 is 14 residues. The germline V gene encodes CDR1 SEHNR and CDR2 FQNEAQ (reference sequence). Full variable domain (outside the CDR3, taken from reference TRBV7-9 and TRBJ2-1): DTGVSQNPRHKITKRGQNVTFRCDPISEHNRLYWYRQTLGQGPEFLTYFQNEAQLEKSRLLSDRFSAERPKGSFSTLEIQRTEQGDSAMYLCASALLDTYNEQFFGPGTRLTVL.

The CDR3 sequence is CASSQVAGLEQYF. Here the CDR3 DNA reads TGCGCCAGCAGCCAAGTGGCAGGGCTCGAGCAGTACTTC. The chain uses TRBV4-1 and TRBJ2-5, with a weak D call TRBD1 (5 bases). The J call is in doubt because the DNA end fits TRBJ2-7 better. Germline loops: CDR1 MGHRA, CDR2 YSYEKL. The CDR3 runs 13 residues.